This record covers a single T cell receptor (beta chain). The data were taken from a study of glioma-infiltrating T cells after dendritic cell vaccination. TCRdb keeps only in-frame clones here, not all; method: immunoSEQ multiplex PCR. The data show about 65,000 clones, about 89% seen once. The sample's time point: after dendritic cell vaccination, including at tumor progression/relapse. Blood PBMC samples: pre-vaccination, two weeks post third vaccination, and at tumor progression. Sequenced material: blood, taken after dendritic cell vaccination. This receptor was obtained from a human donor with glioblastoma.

As DNA, the CDR3 is TGTGCCATCAGCCAAGTGACTCGCCCATACGAGCAGTACTTC. Its translation is CAISQVTRPYEQYF. This chain links TRBV10-3 with TRBJ2-7; D remains unclear. CDR3 size: 14 residues. V gave up 6 bases and J gave up 4 bases, with 16 bases separating them. Per germline, CDR1 ENHRY and CDR2 SYGVKD.